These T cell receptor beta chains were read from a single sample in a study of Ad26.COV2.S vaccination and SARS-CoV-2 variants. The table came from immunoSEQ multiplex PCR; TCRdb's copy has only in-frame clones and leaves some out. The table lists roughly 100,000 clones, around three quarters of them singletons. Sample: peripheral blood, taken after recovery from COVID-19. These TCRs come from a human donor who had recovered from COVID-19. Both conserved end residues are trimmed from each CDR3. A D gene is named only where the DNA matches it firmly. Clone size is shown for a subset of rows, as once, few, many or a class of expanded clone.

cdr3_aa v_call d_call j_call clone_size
AWSVHSGTESSPLH TRBV30 TRBD1 TRBJ1-6 -
ASGPGPQEETQY TRBV27 - TRBJ2-5 once
ASRIGRGRTGELF TRBV2 - TRBJ2-2 once
ASRARLDEQY TRBV28 - TRBJ2-7 -
ASSGGGLLNEKLF TRBV19 TRBD1 TRBJ1-4 -
ASSLSGANEQF TRBV5-4 - TRBJ2-1 once
ASSLDITGELF TRBV5-1 - TRBJ2-2 -
SVLTTGGEETQY TRBV29-1 - TRBJ2-5 -
ASRTGDWDSNQPQH TRBV28 - TRBJ1-5 -
ASSLVGGSNEKLF TRBV5-5 TRBD1 TRBJ1-4 once
ASSLASLQAVTHNEQF TRBV7-9 - TRBJ2-1 -
SVAVGDLTDTQY TRBV29-1 - TRBJ2-3 -
AWRAGGGRDTQY TRBV30 TRBD2 TRBJ2-3 -
ASSLELLDNEQF TRBV5-5 - TRBJ2-1 -
AWRRQASSYNEQF TRBV30 - TRBJ2-1 -
ASSLAGDREKLF TRBV5-1 TRBD1 TRBJ1-4 -
ASLEAGANEKLF TRBV28 - TRBJ1-4 -
ASRDGTGNNSPLH TRBV5-1 TRBD1 TRBJ1-6 few
ASSAPGGANVLT TRBV7-2 - TRBJ2-6 -
ASSWRGDEQF TRBV11-1 - TRBJ2-1 -
ASSNPGHKNPSYEQY TRBV11-2 - TRBJ2-7 few
ASSGGLFGNSPLH TRBV2 - TRBJ1-6 -
ASSRTPAGAEAF TRBV4-2 - TRBJ1-1 -
ASSSGAENSPLH TRBV5-1 - TRBJ1-6 once
ASSQSEPNTGELF TRBV23-1 - TRBJ2-2 -
ASSPRSGTGYEQY TRBV5-4 TRBD1 TRBJ2-7 -
ASVRGTGYSNQPQH TRBV28 - TRBJ1-5 -